The source of this T cell receptor beta chain is a study of CD8 T cells in Susac syndrome. From blood CD8+ and CD4+ T cells, TCR beta sequences were generated. TEMRA cells were FACS-enriched and CD8+ and CD4+ T cells negatively isolated. An amount of RNA that ranged from roughly 0.5 to 1 ug was reverse transcribed with random hexamers. Across 54 Vbeta and 13 Jbeta, immunoSEQ multiplex PCR amplified TCR beta CDR3. Via MiXCR, TCRdb re-called the immunoSEQ multiplex PCR reads, giving one row per CDR3 protein. The data hold 150,000 to 200,000 distinct CDR3 sequences, with about 95% observed a single time. This clonotype originated in a human donor in good health. The sequenced sample consisted of CD4+ T cells from PBMCs.

CDR3 coding DNA: TGTGCCACCAGTGATGACCGGACCACCAATCAGCCCCAGCATTTT. As protein: CATSDDRTTNQPQHF. This sequence joins TRBV24-1 and TRBJ1-5, with D hard to call. The CDR3 runs 15 residues. The germline gives CDR1 KGHDR, CDR2 SFDVKD. The V end lost 3 bases, the J end lost 3 bases, and 11 bases lay between the germline ends.